The text below deals with one T cell receptor beta chain. These data originate in a study of blood T cell repertoires in COVID-19. Study information: Sites in the United States, Italy and Spain provided acute and convalescent COVID-19 samples. The analysed material was cDNA or gDNA that came from T cells, B-cell-depleted T cells, or PBMCs.

In Seattle, patients joined the study during active infection and were tracked longitudinally. Authors' data handling: From reference gene primer amplification, estimates of nucleated cell counts were derived. Clones were read by immunoSEQ multiplex PCR, and TCRdb kept only the in-frame ones, dropping some. V and J calls and clone size are as listed in that table; D and trimming were resolved from the DNA. This table holds 100,000 to 150,000 clones, nearly 90% found once. Trimming cost V 2 bases and J 4 bases, with 11 bases left between them. The CDR3 extends over 14 amino acids. Germline CDR1 is LNHDA and CDR2 is SQIVND (reference sequence).

The clonotype was recovered from a woman aged 55-75 years with COVID-19, enrolled during active disease. The chain links TRBV19 to TRBJ1-2; TRBD1 is a possible D gene (6 bases). The sample comprised peripheral blood. The CDR3 here is CASSIPRQVYGYTF. CDR3 DNA sequence: TGTGCCAGTAGTATACCCCGACAGGTCTATGGCTACACCTTC.